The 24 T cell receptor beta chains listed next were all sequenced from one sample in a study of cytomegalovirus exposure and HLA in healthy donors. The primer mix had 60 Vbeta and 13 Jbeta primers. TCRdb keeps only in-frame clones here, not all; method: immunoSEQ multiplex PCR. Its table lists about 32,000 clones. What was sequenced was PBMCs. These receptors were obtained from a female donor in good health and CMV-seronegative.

The CDR3: CASSLDSNTEAFF. Here the CDR3 DNA reads TGTGCCAGCAGCTTAGACTCGAACACTGAAGCTTTCTTT. V and J are TRBV7-2 and TRBJ1-1; D is unclear. Trimming left V 1 base short and J 1 base short, with 4 bases between. This CDR3 spans 13 amino acids. Germline V CDR1 and CDR2: SGHTA, FQGNSA.

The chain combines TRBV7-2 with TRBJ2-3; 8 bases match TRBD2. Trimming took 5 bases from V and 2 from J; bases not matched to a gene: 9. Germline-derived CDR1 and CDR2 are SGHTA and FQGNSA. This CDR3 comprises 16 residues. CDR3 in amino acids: CASSHTSGLLTDTQYF. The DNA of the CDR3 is TGTGCCAGCAGCCATACTAGCGGACTACTCACAGATACGCAGTATTTT.

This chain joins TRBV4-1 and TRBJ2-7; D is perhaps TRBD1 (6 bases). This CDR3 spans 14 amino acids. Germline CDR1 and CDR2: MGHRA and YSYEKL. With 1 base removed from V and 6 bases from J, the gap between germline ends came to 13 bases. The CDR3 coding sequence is TGCGCCAGCAGCCAAGTTCTACAGGGAGTCGAGCAGTACTTC. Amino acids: CASSQVLQGVEQYF.

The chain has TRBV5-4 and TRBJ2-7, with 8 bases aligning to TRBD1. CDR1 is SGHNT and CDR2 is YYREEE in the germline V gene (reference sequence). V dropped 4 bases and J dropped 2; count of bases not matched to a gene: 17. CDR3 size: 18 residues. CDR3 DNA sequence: TGTGCCAGCAGCCCCACGATTGGTGAACAGGGGGATCCCTACGAGCAGTACTTC. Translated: CASSPTIGEQGDPYEQYF.

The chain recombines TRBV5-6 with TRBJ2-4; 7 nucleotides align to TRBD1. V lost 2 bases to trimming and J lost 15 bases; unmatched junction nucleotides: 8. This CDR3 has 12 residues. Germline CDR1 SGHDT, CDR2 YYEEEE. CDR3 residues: CASSLQGLALYF. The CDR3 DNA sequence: TGTGCCAGCAGCTTACAGGGGCTGGCGCTGTACTTC. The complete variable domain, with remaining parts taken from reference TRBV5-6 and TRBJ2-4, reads DAGVTQSPTHLIKTRGQQVTLRCSPKSGHDTVSWYQQALGQGPQFIFQYYEEEERQRGNFPDRFSGHQFPNYSSELNVNALLLGDSALYLCASSLQGLALYFGAGTRLSVL.

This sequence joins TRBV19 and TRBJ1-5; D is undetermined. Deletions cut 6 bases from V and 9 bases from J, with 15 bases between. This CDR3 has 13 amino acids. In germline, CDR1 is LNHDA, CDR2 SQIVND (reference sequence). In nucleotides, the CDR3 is TGTGCCAGTAGCCCCGGCCAGGATCGGCCCCAGCATTTT. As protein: CASSPGQDRPQHF.

This CDR3 is CASSIRSGSYEQYF. In DNA, the CDR3 is TGTGCCAGCAGTATTCGGTCAGGCTCCTACGAGCAGTACTTC. The chain joins TRBV6-5 to TRBJ2-7; D is undetermined. The CDR3 has 14 amino acids. Germline CDR1 MNHEY, CDR2 SVGAGI. The germline V and J ends were trimmed by 5 bases and 0 bases, with 11 bases remaining between them.

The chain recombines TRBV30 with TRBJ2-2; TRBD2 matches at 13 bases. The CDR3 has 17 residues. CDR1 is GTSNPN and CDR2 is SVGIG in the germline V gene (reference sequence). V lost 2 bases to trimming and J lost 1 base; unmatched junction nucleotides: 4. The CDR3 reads CAWSPRTSGGNTGELFF. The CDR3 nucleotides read TGTGCCTGGAGTCCCCGGACTAGCGGGGGGAACACCGGGGAGCTGTTTTTT.

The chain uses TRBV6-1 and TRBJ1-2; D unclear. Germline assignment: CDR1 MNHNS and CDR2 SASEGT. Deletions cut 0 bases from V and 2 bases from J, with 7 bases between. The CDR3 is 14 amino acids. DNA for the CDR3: TGTGCCAGCAGTGAAGCGGTCAGAAACTATGGCTACACCTTC. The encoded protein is CASSEAVRNYGYTF.

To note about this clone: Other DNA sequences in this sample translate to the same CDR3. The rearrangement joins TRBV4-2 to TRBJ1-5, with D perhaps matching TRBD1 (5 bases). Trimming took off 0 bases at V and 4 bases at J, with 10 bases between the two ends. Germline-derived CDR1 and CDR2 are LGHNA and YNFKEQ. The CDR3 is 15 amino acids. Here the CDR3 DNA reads TGTGCCAGCAGCCAAGAAGGACGGGGGAATCAGCCCCAGCATTTT. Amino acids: CASSQEGRGNQPQHF.

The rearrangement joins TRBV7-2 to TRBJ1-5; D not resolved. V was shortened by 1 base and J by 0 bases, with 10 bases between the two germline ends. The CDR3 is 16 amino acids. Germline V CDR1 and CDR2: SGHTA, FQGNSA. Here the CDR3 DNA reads TGTGCCAGCAGCTTAGGGGGAGGGTATAGCAATCAGCCCCAGCATTTT. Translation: CASSLGGGYSNQPQHF.

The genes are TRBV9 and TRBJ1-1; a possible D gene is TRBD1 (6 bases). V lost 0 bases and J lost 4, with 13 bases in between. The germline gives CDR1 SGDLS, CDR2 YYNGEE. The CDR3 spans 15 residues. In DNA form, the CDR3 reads TGTGCCAGCAGCGTAGCTACAGGGATGTCCACTGAAGCTTTCTTT. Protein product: CASSVATGMSTEAFF.

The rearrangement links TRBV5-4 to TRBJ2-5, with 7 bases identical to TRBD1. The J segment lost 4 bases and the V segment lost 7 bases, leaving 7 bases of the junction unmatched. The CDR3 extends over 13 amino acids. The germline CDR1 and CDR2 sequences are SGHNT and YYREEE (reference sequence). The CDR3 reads CASGDSGGETQYF. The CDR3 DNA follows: TGTGCCAGCGGGGACAGTGGGGGAGAGACCCAGTACTTC.

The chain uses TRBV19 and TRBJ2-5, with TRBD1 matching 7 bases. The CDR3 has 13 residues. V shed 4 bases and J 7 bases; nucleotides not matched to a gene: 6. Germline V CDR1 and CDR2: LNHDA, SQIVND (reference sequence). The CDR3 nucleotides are TGTGCCAGTAGTACGGGACAGTTAGCGACCCAGTACTTC. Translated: CASSTGQLATQYF.

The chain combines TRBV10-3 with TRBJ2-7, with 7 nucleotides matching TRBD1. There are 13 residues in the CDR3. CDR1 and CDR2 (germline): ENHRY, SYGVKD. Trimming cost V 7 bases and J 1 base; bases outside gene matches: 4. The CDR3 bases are TGTGCCATCACGTCAGGGGGTTCCTACGAGCAGTACTTC. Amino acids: CAITSGGSYEQYF.

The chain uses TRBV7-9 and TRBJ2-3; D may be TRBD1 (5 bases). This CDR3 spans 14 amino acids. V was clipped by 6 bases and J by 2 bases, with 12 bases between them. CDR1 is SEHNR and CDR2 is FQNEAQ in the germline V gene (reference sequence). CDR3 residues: CASSGQGATDTQYF. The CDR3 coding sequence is TGTGCCAGCAGTGGCCAGGGTGCCACAGATACGCAGTATTTT.

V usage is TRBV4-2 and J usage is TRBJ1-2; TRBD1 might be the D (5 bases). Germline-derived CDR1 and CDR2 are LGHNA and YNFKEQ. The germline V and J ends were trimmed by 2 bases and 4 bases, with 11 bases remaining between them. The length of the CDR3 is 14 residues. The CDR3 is CASSQLGGAYGYTF. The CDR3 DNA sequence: TGTGCCAGCAGCCAACTTGGAGGGGCCTATGGCTACACCTTC.

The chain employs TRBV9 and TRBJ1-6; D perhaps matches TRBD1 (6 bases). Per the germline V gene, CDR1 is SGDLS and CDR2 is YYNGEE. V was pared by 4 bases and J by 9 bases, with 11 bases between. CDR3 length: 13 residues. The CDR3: CASSWDTISPLHF. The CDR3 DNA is TGTGCCAGCAGCTGGGACACTATTTCACCCCTCCACTTT.

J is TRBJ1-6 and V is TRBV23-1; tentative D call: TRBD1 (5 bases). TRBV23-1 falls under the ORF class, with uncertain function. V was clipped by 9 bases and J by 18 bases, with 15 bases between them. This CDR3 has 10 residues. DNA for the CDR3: TGCGCCAGTAAATCCAGACAGAGCCACTTT. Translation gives CASKSRQSHF.

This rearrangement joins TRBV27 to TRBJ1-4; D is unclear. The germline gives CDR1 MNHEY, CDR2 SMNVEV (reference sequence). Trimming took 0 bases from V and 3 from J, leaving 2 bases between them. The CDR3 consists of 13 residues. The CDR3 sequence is CASSLSSNEKLFF. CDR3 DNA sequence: TGTGCCAGCAGTTTATCCTCTAATGAAAAACTGTTTTTT.

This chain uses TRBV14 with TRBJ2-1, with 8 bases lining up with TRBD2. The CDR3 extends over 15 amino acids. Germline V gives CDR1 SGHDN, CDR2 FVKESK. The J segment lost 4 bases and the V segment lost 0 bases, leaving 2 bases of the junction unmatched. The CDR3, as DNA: TGTGCCAGCAGCCAAGAAGCGGGGGCGTACAATGAGCAGTTCTTC. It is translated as CASSQEAGAYNEQFF. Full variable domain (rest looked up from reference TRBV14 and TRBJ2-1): EAGVTQFPSHSVIEKGQTVTLRCDPISGHDNLYWYRRVMGKEIKFLLHFVKESKQDESGMPNNRFLAERTGGTYSTLKVQPAELEDSGVYFCASSQEAGAYNEQFFGPGTRLTVL.

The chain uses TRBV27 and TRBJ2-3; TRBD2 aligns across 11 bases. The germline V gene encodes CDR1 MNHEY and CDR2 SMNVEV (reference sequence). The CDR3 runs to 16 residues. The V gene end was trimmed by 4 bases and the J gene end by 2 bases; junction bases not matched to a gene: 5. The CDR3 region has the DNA TGTGCCAGCAGTTCCTTAGCGGGGGGGTTCACAGATACGCAGTATTTT. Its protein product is CASSSLAGGFTDTQYF.

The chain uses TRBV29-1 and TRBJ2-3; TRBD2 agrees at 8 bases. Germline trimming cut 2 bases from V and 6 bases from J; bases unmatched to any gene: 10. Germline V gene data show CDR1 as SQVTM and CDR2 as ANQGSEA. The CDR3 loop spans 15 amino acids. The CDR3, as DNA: TGCAGCGTTGAATTTCCAGCGGGGGATCTCGATACGCAGTATTTT. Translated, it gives CSVEFPAGDLDTQYF.

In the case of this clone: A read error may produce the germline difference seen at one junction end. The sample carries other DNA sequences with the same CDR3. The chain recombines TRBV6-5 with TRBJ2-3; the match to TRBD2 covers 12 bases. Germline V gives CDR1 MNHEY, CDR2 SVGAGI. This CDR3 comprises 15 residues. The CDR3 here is CASSYTSGGPDTQYF. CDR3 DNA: TGTGCTAGCAGTTACACTAGCGGGGGGCCAGATACGCAGTATTTT.